The present entry profiles one T cell receptor (beta chain) with its context. What it binds is not known. Here immunoSEQ multiplex PCR was the method, and the copy in TCRdb shows in-frame clones only, minus some. Among around 100,000 clones listed, 75% to 90% were seen once. Trimming pared 5 bases from V and 1 base from J, leaving 17 bases between. CDR3 length: 16 residues. CDR1 and CDR2 (germline): LGHNT, FRNRAP. During the collection period, no donor immune events like infections were recorded. This entry belongs to a study of identifying expanded T cells in peripheral blood. General observations from the study: Variance in clone template counts between approximately 2-week samples significantly increased with total template count across all healthy donors. Differentially abundant clones: about 1.1 between replicates, approximately 16 at two to three weeks, 18 to 20 at four.

Source material: blood. The rearrangement joins TRBV12-5 to TRBJ1-2; perhaps TRBD1 as D (5 bases). This clonotype was sampled from a person aged 18 to 75 in good health. The CDR3 DNA is TGTGCTAGTGGTCGCAAACCCAGGGCGGATAACTATGGCTACACCTTC. Its translation is CASGRKPRADNYGYTF. The entire variable domain, with the rest obtained from reference TRBV12-5 and TRBJ1-2, is as follows: DARVTQTPRHKVTEMGQEVTMRCQPILGHNTVFWYRQTMMQGLELLAYFRNRAPLDDSGMPKDRFSAEMPDATLATLKIQPSEPRDSAVYFCASGRKPRADNYGYTFGSGTRLTVV.